This record looks at one T cell receptor (beta chain) sequence and its context. V was pared by 9 bases and J by 1 base, with 7 bases between. CDR3 size: 12 residues. CDR1 is SGDLS and CDR2 is YYNGEE in the germline V gene. This sample was taken from a study of blood T cell repertoires in COVID-19. The repertoire was sequenced with immunoSEQ multiplex PCR; TCRdb's copy has only in-frame clones and lacks some. The data show about 99,000 clones, roughly nine tenths seen once. Input material: peripheral blood. The sequence was obtained from a human donor in a cohort sampled during active COVID-19. The V call is TRBV9, the J call TRBJ2-2, with D maybe TRBD2 (6 bases). The CDR3 region has the DNA TGTGCCACCGGGGGGAACACCGGGGAGCTGTTTTTT. Its translation: CATGGNTGELFF.